The 17 T cell receptor beta chains listed next were all sequenced from one sample in a study of human T cells and chemical hapten exposure. TCRdb ran MiXCR on the RACE reads and lists one entry per CDR3 protein. In the table there are 80,000 to 100,000 distinct CDR3 sequences, roughly 10% of which are singletons. The time point: patch test 3, about 24 weeks after DPC sensitization. Treatment: therapeutic diphenylcyclopropenone sensitization with weekly scalp DPC. The material sequenced was whole blood, taken in connection with sensitization to the hapten diphenylcyclopropenone (DPC). The source is a woman aged 45-65 years with alopecia areata. Some clones in this sample may be carry-over from other donors' samples.

Ten or more counts support this clonotype. The chain joins TRBV18 to TRBJ2-5; unclear D gene. V shed 0 bases and J shed 1 base, with 6 bases lying between them. This CDR3 is 14 amino acids long. The germline CDR1 and CDR2 sequences are KGHSH and LQKENI. CDR3 region: CASSPPSPQETQYF. CDR3 nucleotide sequence: TGTGCCAGCTCACCACCATCCCCCCAAGAGACCCAGTACTTC.

This clonotype was seen at least ten times. The rearrangement uses TRBV3-1 and TRBJ2-7; either TRBD1 or TRBD2 may fit D (6 bases each). Germline V gene sequence: CDR1 LGHDT, CDR2 YNNKEL (reference sequence). This CDR3 is built from 14 residues. Trimming pared 6 bases from V and 3 bases from J, leaving 15 bases between. Here the CDR3 reads CASSQGGQYYEQYF. The CDR3 DNA reads TGTGCCAGCAGTCAGGGAGGACAGTACTACGAGCAGTACTTC.

As regards this clonotype: One end of the junction is discordant with germline, which a read error may explain. The chain combines TRBV7-2 with TRBJ1-1; 9 nucleotides agree with TRBD1. The CDR3 is 14 amino acids. CDR1 SGHTA and CDR2 FQGNSA come from the germline V gene. The CDR3 region is CAISLDRGDTEAFF. Here the CDR3 DNA reads TGTGCCATCAGCTTAGACAGGGGGGACACTGAAGCTTTCTTT.

This clonotype was picked up a small number of times. DNA for the CDR3: TGTGCCAGCAGCTTAGGGGCAAAGGCCCCTTGGGCTTTCTTT. Translation: CASSLGAKAPWAFF. The V call is TRBV7-2, the J call TRBJ1-1; no firm D call. Germline V gene data show CDR1 as SGHTA and CDR2 as FQGNSA. This CDR3 region has 14 residues. V gave up 1 base and J gave up 11 bases, with 17 bases separating them.

This clonotype was counted at least ten times. CDR3 sequence: CSVGRTVNTEAFF. The DNA for the CDR3 is TGCAGCGTTGGGAGGACCGTTAACACTGAAGCTTTCTTT. The gene calls are TRBV29-1 and TRBJ1-1; the D is unclear. Germline-derived CDR1 and CDR2 are SQVTM and ANQGSEA. The CDR3 is 13 amino acids. The V and J ends lost 4 bases and 2 bases respectively, with 11 bases between them.

This clonotype was seen repeatedly, ten times or more. The chain links TRBV28 to TRBJ1-2; 7 bases map to TRBD1. Germline V CDR1 and CDR2: MDHEN, SYDVKM. J lost 2 bases, V lost 3 bases, and 3 bases had no gene match. The CDR3 totals 14 residues. CDR3 coding DNA: TGTGCCAGCAGTTTTGGGGACAGAAACTATGGCTACACCTTC. Translation gives CASSFGDRNYGYTF.

This clonotype was picked up many times. This chain uses TRBV28 with TRBJ1-1; no firm D call. This CDR3 has 14 residues. Germline values: CDR1 MDHEN, CDR2 SYDVKM. V gave up 6 bases and J gave up 4 bases, with 15 bases separating them. The chain's CDR3 is CASRTGRIGTEAFF. In nucleotides, the CDR3 is TGTGCCAGCAGAACCGGACGCATTGGCACTGAAGCTTTCTTT.

The sample holds one count of this clonotype. The rearrangement joins TRBV7-3 to TRBJ1-6, with D hard to call. This CDR3 spans 14 amino acids. Per germline, CDR1 SGHTA and CDR2 FQGTGA. Trimming cost V 2 bases and J 5 bases, with 7 bases left between them. The CDR3: CASSLAGHNSPLHF. The CDR3 bases are TGTGCCAGCAGCTTAGCAGGCCATAATTCACCCCTCCACTTT.

As to this clonotype: At one end, the junction sequence differs from germline, possibly due to a read error. The V call is TRBV7-7, the J call TRBJ2-2; weak D call: TRBD2 (5 bases). There are 14 residues in the CDR3. Looked up from germline, CDR1 is SSHAT and CDR2 is FNYEAQ (reference sequence). CDR3 coding DNA: TGTGCTAGCAGCGCGGTTCGGGGCACCGGGGAGCTGTTTTTT. Protein sequence: CASSAVRGTGELFF.

This clonotype showed up just a few times. The V gene is TRBV9, the J gene TRBJ2-5; TRBD2 might be the D (6 bases). The germline V gene encodes CDR1 SGDLS and CDR2 YYNGEE. The CDR3 has 16 residues. Trimming pared 0 bases from V and 2 bases from J, leaving 14 bases between. The CDR3: CASSVAGRREQETQYF. As DNA, the CDR3 is TGTGCCAGCAGCGTAGCCGGCAGGAGGGAGCAAGAGACCCAGTACTTC.

This clonotype showed up many times. The V and J genes are TRBV20-1 and TRBJ1-1, with 8 bases lining up with TRBD1. The CDR3 runs 13 residues. Trimming cost V 5 bases and J 3 bases; bases outside gene matches: 5. Germline CDR1 reads DFQATT; CDR2 reads SNEGSKA (reference sequence). The CDR3 DNA follows: TGCAGTGCTGGCAGGGGGCTCTACACTGAAGCTTTCTTT. Translation gives CSAGRGLYTEAFF.

This clonotype has more than one count but fewer than ten. The chain is built from TRBV6-1 and TRBJ2-3, with 7 bases lining up with TRBD1. V was pared by 6 bases and J by 1 base, with 1 base of the junction left unmatched. The germline V gene encodes CDR1 MNHNS and CDR2 SASEGT. This CDR3 comprises 13 residues. CDR3 protein: CASRGTGTDTQYF. CDR3 coding DNA: TGTGCCAGCAGAGGGACAGGCACAGATACGCAGTATTTT.

This clonotype was recorded many times. This sequence joins TRBV3-1 and TRBJ1-1; D may be TRBD1 (5 bases). CDR3 size: 15 residues. Between the trimmed V and J ends, which lost 1 base and 1 base, there was a span of 10 bases. From germline, CDR1 is LGHDT and CDR2 YNNKEL (reference sequence). CDR3: CASSQVGLPNTEAFF. CDR3 sequence (DNA): TGTGCCAGCAGCCAAGTGGGGCTTCCGAACACTGAAGCTTTCTTT.

The sample holds a few counts of this clonotype. V usage is TRBV20-1 and J usage is TRBJ2-7; weak D call: TRBD1 (6 bases). Germline V CDR1 and CDR2: DFQATT, SNEGSKA (reference sequence). V was trimmed by 5 bases and J by 0 bases, leaving 11 bases between them. There are 13 residues in the CDR3. The CDR3 coding sequence is TGCAGTGCTCCCAGGGGACCCTCCTACGAGCAGTACTTC. This translates into CSAPRGPSYEQYF.

There are many counts of this clonotype. The chain employs TRBV12-2 and TRBJ2-2; the table's D gene call, TRBD2, was not cross checked with the DNA. TRBV12-2 represents a pseudogene. There are 20 residues in the CDR3. The CDR3, as DNA: TGTGCAAGTCGCGTACCTCGGGGGACTAGTCCAAAGGGGGACACCGGGGAGCTGTTTTTT. It encodes CASRVPRGTSPKGDTGELFF.

The chain is built from TRBV15 and TRBJ2-6; D not resolved. The CDR3 totals 15 residues. Germline lookup yields CDR1 LNHNV and CDR2 YYDKDF (reference sequence). Written as DNA, the CDR3 is TGTGTCCTCTCAAATTCAAGCTCTGGGGCCAACGTCCTGACTTTC. Translating gives CVLSNSSSGANVLTF.

This rearrangement joins TRBV4-1 to TRBJ2-5; the D gene is possibly TRBD2 (5 bases). The CDR3 length is 14 residues. V lost 1 base, J lost 7 bases, and 13 bases lay in between. Germline V CDR1 and CDR2: MGHRA, YSYEKL. In nucleotides, the CDR3 is TGCGCCAGCAGCCAAGCGGACTCCGGAGGGACCCAGTACTTC. It codes for CASSQADSGGTQYF.